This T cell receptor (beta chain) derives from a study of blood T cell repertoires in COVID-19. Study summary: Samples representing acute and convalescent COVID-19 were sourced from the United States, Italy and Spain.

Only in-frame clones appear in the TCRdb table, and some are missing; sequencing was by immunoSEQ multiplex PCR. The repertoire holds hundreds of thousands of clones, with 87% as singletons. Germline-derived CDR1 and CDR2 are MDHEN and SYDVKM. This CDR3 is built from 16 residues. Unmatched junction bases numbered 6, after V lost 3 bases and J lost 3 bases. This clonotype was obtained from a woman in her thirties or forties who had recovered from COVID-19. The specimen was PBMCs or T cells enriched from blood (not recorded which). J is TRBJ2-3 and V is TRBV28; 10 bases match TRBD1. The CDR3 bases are TGTGCCAGCAGTTTCGTAGGGACAGGGGTAACAGATACGCAGTATTTT. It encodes CASSFVGTGVTDTQYF.